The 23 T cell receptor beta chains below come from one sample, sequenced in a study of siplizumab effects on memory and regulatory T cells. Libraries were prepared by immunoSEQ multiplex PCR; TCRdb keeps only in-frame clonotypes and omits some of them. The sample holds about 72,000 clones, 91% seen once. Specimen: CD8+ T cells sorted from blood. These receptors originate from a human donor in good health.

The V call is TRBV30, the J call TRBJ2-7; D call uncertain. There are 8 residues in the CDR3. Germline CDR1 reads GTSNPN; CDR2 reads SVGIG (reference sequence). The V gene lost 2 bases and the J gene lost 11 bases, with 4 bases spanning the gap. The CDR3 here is CAWSYEYF. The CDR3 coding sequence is TGTGCCTGGAGTTACGAGTACTTC.

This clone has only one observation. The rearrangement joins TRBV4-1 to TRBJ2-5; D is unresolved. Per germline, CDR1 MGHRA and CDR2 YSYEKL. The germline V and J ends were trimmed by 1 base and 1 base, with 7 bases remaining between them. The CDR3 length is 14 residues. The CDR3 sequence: CASSQVGLQETQYF. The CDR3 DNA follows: TGCGCCAGCAGCCAAGTGGGCCTCCAAGAGACCCAGTACTTC.

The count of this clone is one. DNA of the CDR3: TGTGCCAGCAGGCAATTCCAAACTAGCAATCAGCCCCAGCATTTT. Its translation: CASRQFQTSNQPQHF. V gene TRBV27 combines with J gene TRBJ1-5; D call uncertain. The CDR3 consists of 15 residues. V was shortened by 6 bases and J by 0 bases, with 12 bases between the two germline ends. Germline values: CDR1 MNHEY, CDR2 SMNVEV (reference sequence).

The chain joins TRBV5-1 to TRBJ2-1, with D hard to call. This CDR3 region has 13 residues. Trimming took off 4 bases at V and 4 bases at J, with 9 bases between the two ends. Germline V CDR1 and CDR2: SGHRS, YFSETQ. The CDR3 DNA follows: TGCGCCAGCAGCCTGGTCGGGTACAATGAGCAGTTCTTC. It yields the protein CASSLVGYNEQFF.

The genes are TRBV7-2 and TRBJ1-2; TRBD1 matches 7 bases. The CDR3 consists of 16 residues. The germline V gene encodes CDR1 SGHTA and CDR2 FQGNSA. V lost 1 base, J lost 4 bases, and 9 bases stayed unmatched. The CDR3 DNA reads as TGTGCCAGCAGCTTAGAGGAGGTTGGGACAGCCTATGGCTACACCTTC. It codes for CASSLEEVGTAYGYTF.

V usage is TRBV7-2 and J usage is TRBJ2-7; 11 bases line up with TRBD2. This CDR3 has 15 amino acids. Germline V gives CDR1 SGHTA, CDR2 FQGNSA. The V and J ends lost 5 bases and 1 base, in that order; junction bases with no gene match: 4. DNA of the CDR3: TGTGCCAGCAGCCCGACTAGCGGGGTTTCCTACGAGCAGTACTTC. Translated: CASSPTSGVSYEQYF. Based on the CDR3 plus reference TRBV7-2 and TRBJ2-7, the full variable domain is GAGVSQSPSNKVTEKGKDVELRCDPISGHTALYWYRQSLGQGLEFLIYFQGNSAPDKSGLPSDRFSAERTGGSVSTLTIQRTQQEDSAVYLCASSPTSGVSYEQYFGPGTRLTVT.

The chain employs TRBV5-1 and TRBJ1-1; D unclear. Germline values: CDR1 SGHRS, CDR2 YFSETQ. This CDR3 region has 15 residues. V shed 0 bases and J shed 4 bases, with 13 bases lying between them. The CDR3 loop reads CASSLDGGGGTEAFF. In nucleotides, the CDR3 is TGCGCCAGCAGCTTGGATGGCGGCGGAGGCACTGAAGCTTTCTTT.

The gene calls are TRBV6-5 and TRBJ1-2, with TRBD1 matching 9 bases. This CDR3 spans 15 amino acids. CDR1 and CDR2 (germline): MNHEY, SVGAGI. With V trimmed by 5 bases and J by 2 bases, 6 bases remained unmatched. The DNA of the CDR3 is TGTGCCAGCAGTGGGGAGGGGACAGGGAACTATGGCTACACCTTC. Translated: CASSGEGTGNYGYTF.

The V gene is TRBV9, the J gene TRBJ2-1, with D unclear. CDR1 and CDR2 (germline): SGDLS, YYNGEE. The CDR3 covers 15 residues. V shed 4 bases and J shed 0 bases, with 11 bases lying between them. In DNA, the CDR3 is TGTGCCAGCAGCCCCCAGATGAACTCCTACAATGAGCAGTTCTTC. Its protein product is CASSPQMNSYNEQFF.

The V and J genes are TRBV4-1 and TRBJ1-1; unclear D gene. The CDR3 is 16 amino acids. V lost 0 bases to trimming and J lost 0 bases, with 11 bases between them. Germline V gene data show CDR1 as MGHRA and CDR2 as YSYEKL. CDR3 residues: CASSQEDGMMNTEAFF. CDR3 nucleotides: TGCGCCAGCAGCCAAGAAGATGGTATGATGAACACTGAAGCTTTCTTT.

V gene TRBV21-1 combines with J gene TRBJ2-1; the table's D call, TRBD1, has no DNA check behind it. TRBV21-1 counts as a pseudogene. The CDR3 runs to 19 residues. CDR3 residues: CASSKEQGANLCSYNEQFF. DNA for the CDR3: TGTGCCAGCAGCAAAGAACAGGGGGCTAATCTATGCTCCTACAATGAGCAGTTCTTC.

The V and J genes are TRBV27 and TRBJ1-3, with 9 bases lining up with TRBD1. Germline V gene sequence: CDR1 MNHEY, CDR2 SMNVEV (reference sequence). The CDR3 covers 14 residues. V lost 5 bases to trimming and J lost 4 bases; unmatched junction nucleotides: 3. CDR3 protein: CASSPTGGGNTIYF. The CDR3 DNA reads TGTGCCAGCAGTCCTACAGGGGGCGGAAACACCATATATTTT.

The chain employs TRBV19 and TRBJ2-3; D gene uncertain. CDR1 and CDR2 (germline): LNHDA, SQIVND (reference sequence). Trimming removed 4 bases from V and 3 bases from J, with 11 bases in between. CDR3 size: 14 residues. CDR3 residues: CASSTLLETDTQYF. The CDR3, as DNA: TGTGCCAGTAGTACCCTCCTCGAGACAGATACGCAGTATTTT.

The CDR3 sequence is CASSFLAGGGTDTQYF. For the CDR3, the DNA is TGTGCCAGCAGCTTCTTAGCGGGAGGGGGCACAGATACGCAGTATTTT. The chain carries TRBV7-3 and TRBJ2-3, with 11 bases aligning to TRBD2. V gave up 3 bases and J gave up 1 base; unmatched junction bases: 3. CDR3 size: 16 residues. Germline loops: CDR1 SGHTA, CDR2 FQGTGA.

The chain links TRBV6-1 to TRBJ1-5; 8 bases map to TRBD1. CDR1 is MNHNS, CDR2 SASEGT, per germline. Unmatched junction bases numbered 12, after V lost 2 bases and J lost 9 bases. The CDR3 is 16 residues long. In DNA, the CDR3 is TGTGCCAGCAGTGAACCTGTGACAGGGGCAAATTTGCCCCAGCATTTT. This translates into CASSEPVTGANLPQHF.

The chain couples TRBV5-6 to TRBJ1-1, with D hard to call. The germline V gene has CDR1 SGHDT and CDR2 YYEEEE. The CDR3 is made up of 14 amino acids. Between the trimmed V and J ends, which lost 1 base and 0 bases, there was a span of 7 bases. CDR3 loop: CASSLTAVNTEAFF. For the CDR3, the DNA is TGTGCCAGCAGCTTGACAGCCGTGAACACTGAAGCTTTCTTT.

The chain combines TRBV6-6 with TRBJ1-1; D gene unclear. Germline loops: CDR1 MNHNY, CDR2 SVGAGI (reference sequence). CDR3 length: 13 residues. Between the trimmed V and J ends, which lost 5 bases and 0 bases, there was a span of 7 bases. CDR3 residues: CASSTGMNTEAFF. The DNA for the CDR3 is TGTGCCAGCAGTACCGGCATGAACACTGAAGCTTTCTTT.

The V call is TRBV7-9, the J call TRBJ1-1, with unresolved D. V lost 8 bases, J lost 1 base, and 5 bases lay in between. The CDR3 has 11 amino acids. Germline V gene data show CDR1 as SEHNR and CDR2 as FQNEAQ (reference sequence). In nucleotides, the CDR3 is TGTGCCAGCTGGAAGAACACTGAAGCTTTCTTT. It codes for CASWKNTEAFF.

In DNA, the CDR3 is TGTGCCAGCAGCCATTTCGAGACCCAGTACTTC. Protein product: CASSHFETQYF. J is TRBJ2-5 and V is TRBV11-2; D remains ambiguous. Trimming removed 5 bases from V and 5 bases from J, with 6 bases in between. The CDR3 is 11 residues long. Germline values: CDR1 SGHAT, CDR2 FQNNGV.

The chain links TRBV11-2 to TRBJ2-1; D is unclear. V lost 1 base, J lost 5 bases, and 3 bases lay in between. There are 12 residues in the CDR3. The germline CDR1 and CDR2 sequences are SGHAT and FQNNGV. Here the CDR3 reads CASSLADNEQFF. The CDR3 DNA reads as TGTGCCAGCAGCTTAGCTGACAATGAGCAGTTCTTC.

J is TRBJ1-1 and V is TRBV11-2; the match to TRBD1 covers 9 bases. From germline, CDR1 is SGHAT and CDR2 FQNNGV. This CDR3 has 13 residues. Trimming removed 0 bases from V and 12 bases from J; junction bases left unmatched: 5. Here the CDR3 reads CASSLEGQGRTFF. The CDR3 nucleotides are TGTGCCAGCAGCTTAGAGGGACAGGGTAGGACTTTCTTT.

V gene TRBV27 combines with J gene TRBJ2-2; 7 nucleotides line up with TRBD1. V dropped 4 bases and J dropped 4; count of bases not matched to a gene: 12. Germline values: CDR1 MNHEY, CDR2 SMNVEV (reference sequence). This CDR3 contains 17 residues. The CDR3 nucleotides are TGTGCCAGCAGTTCTCCTGACCTATCAGGGGGCACCGGGGAGCTGTTTTTT. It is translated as CASSSPDLSGGTGELFF.

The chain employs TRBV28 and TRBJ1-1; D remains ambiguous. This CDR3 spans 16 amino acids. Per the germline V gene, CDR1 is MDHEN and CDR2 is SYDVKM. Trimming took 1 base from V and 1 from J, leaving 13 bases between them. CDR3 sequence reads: CASSLFGSGENTEAFF. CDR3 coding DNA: TGTGCCAGCAGTTTATTCGGGTCGGGCGAGAACACTGAAGCTTTCTTT. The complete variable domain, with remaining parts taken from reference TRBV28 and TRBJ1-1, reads DVKVTQSSRYLVKRTGEKVFLECVQDMDHENMFWYRQDPGLGLRLIYFSYDVKMKEKGDIPEGYSVSREKKERFSLILESASTNQTSMYLCASSLFGSGENTEAFFGQGTRLTVV.